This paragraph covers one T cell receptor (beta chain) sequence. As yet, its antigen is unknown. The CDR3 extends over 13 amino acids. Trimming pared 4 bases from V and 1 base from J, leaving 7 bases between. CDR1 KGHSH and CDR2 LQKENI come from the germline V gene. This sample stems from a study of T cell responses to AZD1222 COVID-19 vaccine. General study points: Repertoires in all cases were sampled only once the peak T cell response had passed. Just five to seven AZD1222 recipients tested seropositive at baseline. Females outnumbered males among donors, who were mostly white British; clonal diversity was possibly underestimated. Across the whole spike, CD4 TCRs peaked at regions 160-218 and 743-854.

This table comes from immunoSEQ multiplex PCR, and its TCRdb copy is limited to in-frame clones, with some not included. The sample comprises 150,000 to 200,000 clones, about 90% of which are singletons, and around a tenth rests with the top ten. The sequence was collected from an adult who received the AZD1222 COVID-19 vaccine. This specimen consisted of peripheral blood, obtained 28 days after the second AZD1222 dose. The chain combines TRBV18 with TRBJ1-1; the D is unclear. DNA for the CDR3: TGTGCCAGCTCACTCGGAGCGAACACTGAAGCTTTCTTT. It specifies CASSLGANTEAFF. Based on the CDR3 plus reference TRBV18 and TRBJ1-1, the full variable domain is NAGVMQNPRHLVRRRGQEARLRCSPMKGHSHVYWYRQLPEEGLKFMVYLQKENIIDESGMPKERFSAEFPKEGPSILRIQQVVRGDSAAYFCASSLGANTEAFFGQGTRLTVV.